The 20 T cell receptor beta chains presented below share a single source sample, sequenced in a study of blood T cell repertoires in COVID-19. Assay used: immunoSEQ multiplex PCR; TCRdb lists only in-frame clones, some missing. Here the sample spans 150,000 to 200,000 clones, 65% to 80% being singletons. The sequenced material came from PBMCs or T cells enriched from blood (not recorded which). Receptors originate from a woman aged 50 to 60 with acute COVID-19.

This chain joins TRBV6-4 and TRBJ1-1; weak D call: TRBD1 (6 bases). CDR3 size: 13 residues. V was cut by 5 bases and J by 4 bases, with 11 bases left in between. CDR1 is MRHNA and CDR2 is SNTAGT in the germline V gene. The CDR3 reads CASSWGLGTEAFF. The CDR3 DNA reads TGTGCCAGCAGTTGGGGGCTGGGCACTGAAGCTTTCTTT.

The rearrangement joins TRBV7-9 to TRBJ1-1; D perhaps matches TRBD1 (5 bases). CDR1 is SEHNR and CDR2 is FQNEAQ in the germline V gene (reference sequence). With 7 bases removed from V and 0 bases from J, the gap between germline ends came to 6 bases. This CDR3 contains 12 residues. This CDR3 reads CASKGVNTEAFF. As DNA, the CDR3 is TGTGCCAGCAAAGGGGTGAACACTGAAGCTTTCTTT.

The genes are TRBV10-2 and TRBJ1-2, with D unclear. CDR3 length: 12 amino acids. The germline CDR1 and CDR2 sequences are WSHSY and SAAADI. Trimming cost V 2 bases and J 4 bases, with 5 bases left between them. CDR3 sequence (DNA): TGCGCCAGCAGTGAGACAGTCTATGGCTACACCTTC. This codes for CASSETVYGYTF.

V and J are TRBV28 and TRBJ2-7; D remains unclear. Germline CDR1 MDHEN, CDR2 SYDVKM. The V and J ends lost 5 bases and 4 bases respectively, with 18 bases between them. CDR3 size: 15 residues. The CDR3 loop reads CASSASAPGVYEQYV. The CDR3 DNA sequence: TGTGCCAGCAGTGCGTCAGCCCCCGGAGTTTACGAGCAGTACGTC.

This chain connects TRBV7-9 to TRBJ1-2; unclear D gene. The CDR3 runs 14 residues. The germline V gene encodes CDR1 SEHNR and CDR2 FQNEAQ (reference sequence). Deletions cut 3 bases from V and 2 bases from J, with 10 bases between. CDR3 sequence (DNA): TGTGCCAGCAGCTTTGATCGGGGAAACTATGGCTACACCTTC. It specifies CASSFDRGNYGYTF.

The chain is built from TRBV2 and TRBJ1-1, with 8 bases identical to TRBD1. Germline trimming cut 6 bases from V and 5 bases from J; bases unmatched to any gene: 5. The CDR3 runs to 13 residues. Germline V CDR1 and CDR2: SNHLY, FYNNEI. The CDR3 is CASSGQGGTEAFF. The CDR3 nucleotides read TGTGCCAGCAGCGGACAGGGAGGGACTGAAGCTTTCTTT.

The chain employs TRBV6-1 and TRBJ2-7, with D perhaps TRBD2 (5 bases). This CDR3 contains 14 residues. V shed 2 bases and J shed 5 bases, with 13 bases lying between them. CDR1 and CDR2 from the germline V gene are MNHNS and SASEGT. CDR3 residues: CASSEPGLGHEQYV. CDR3 DNA: TGTGCCAGCAGTGAACCCGGACTTGGGCACGAGCAGTACGTC.

J is TRBJ1-1 and V is TRBV18; tentatively, D is TRBD1 (5 bases). Germline CDR1 and CDR2: KGHSH and LQKENI. The CDR3 contains 14 residues. Trimming shortened V by 0 bases and J by 8 bases, and 13 bases separated the two germline ends. CDR3 amino acids: CASSPPGREEEAFF. The CDR3 nucleotides are TGTGCCAGCTCACCACCGGGCAGGGAGGAAGAAGCTTTCTTT.

In this sample, this clone turned up once. The chain joins TRBV5-1 to TRBJ1-5; weak D call: TRBD1 (5 bases). Per the germline V gene, CDR1 is SGHRS and CDR2 is YFSETQ. V gave up 0 bases and J gave up 6 bases, with 10 bases separating them. The CDR3 spans 14 residues. CDR3 sequence (DNA): TGCGCCAGCAGCTTGGGGTCAGGGTCTCAGCCCCAGCATTTT. Translation gives CASSLGSGSQPQHF.

This sequence joins TRBV9 and TRBJ2-1; 8 bases line up with TRBD1. In germline, CDR1 is SGDLS, CDR2 YYNGEE. This CDR3 has 13 residues. The V and J ends lost 3 bases and 7 bases, in that order; junction bases with no gene match: 3. CDR3 coding DNA: TGTGCCAGCAGCGAGACAGGGGCGAATGAGCAGTTCTTC. Residues: CASSETGANEQFF.

This rearrangement joins TRBV10-3 to TRBJ1-5, with D hard to call. The CDR3 is made up of 12 amino acids. Germline values: CDR1 ENHRY, CDR2 SYGVKD. The V end lost 10 bases, the J end lost 7 bases, and 14 bases lay between the germline ends. The CDR3 DNA sequence: TGTGCCACGGAGACTGCGGGGCAGCCCCAGCATTTT. It encodes CATETAGQPQHF.

The gene calls are TRBV6-5 and TRBJ1-1; the match to TRBD1 covers 7 bases. V gave up 6 bases and J gave up 9 bases; unmatched junction bases: 19. Germline loops: CDR1 MNHEY, CDR2 SVGAGI. The CDR3 totals 16 residues. The CDR3 region is CASRYPTDFARGKAFF. The CDR3, as DNA: TGTGCCAGCAGATACCCCACTGACTTCGCCAGGGGGAAAGCTTTCTTT.

The chain uses TRBV28 and TRBJ1-5; 7 bases are a match to TRBD1. CDR3 size: 13 residues. V gave up 5 bases and J gave up 7 bases; unmatched junction bases: 5. Germline V gives CDR1 MDHEN, CDR2 SYDVKM. The DNA for the CDR3 is TGTGCCAGCAGTCCCCCGACAGGGCAGCCCCAGCATTTT. This sequence encodes CASSPPTGQPQHF.

The V call is TRBV19, the J call TRBJ1-5, with D possibly TRBD1 on 6 matching bases. CDR3 length equals 14 residues. Deletions cut 5 bases from V and 5 bases from J, with 13 bases between. CDR1 is LNHDA, CDR2 SQIVND, per germline (reference sequence). This chain's CDR3 is CASSAGEGYQPQHF. The CDR3 DNA reads as TGTGCCAGTAGTGCAGGGGAGGGCTATCAGCCCCAGCATTTT.

The V call is TRBV3-1 (or the pseudogene TRBV3-2), the J call TRBJ1-2; a weak D match, TRBD1 (6 bases). The germline V and J ends were trimmed by 4 bases and 8 bases, with 11 bases remaining between them. The germline V gene encodes CDR1 LGHDT and CDR2 YNNKEL (reference sequence). The CDR3 loop spans 12 amino acids. In nucleotides, the CDR3 is TGTGCCAGCAGCCGAACAGGGTACGGCTACACCTTC. Its translation: CASSRTGYGYTF.

This clone has more than one count but fewer than ten. This chain links TRBV5-1 with TRBJ1-2; 7 positions match TRBD1. This CDR3 is 14 amino acids long. Unmatched junction bases numbered 2, after V lost 3 bases and J lost 0 bases. Germline lookup yields CDR1 SGHRS and CDR2 YFSETQ. CDR3 DNA sequence: TGCGCCAGCAGCTCGGGACAGACTAACTATGGCTACACCTTC. It translates to CASSSGQTNYGYTF.

This clone was detected only a few times. The rearrangement uses TRBV6-1 and TRBJ1-2; TRBD1 matches 9 bases. The CDR3 covers 17 residues. V was pared by 4 bases and J by 2 bases, with 11 bases of the junction left unmatched. Germline CDR1 is MNHNS and CDR2 is SASEGT. DNA for the CDR3: TGTGCCAGCAGTGCAGGTCCGGGACAGGGCCAAAACTATGGCTACACCTTC. It codes for CASSAGPGQGQNYGYTF.

V is TRBV7-9 and J is TRBJ1-1, with D unclear. CDR3 length equals 13 residues. CDR1 is SEHNR, CDR2 FQNEAQ, per germline (reference sequence). Trimming cost V 4 bases and J 0 bases, with 6 bases left between them. As DNA, the CDR3 is TGTGCCAGCAGCTACCCGGTGAACACTGAAGCTTTCTTT. Amino acids: CASSYPVNTEAFF.

The chain combines TRBV4-1 with TRBJ2-4, with unresolved D. CDR3 length: 15 residues. Germline V gives CDR1 MGHRA, CDR2 YSYEKL. V was pared by 1 base and J by 0 bases, with 7 bases between. CDR3 sequence reads: CASSQVPLAKNIQYF. Written as DNA, the CDR3 is TGCGCCAGCAGCCAAGTTCCCTTAGCCAAAAACATTCAGTACTTC.

This clone showed up just a few times. The J gene is TRBJ2-3, the V gene TRBV7-6, with TRBD2 identical over 11 bases. The CDR3 runs 16 residues. After removal of 5 bases from V and 2 bases from J, the junction contained 6 bases not matched to a gene. Per the germline V gene, CDR1 is SGHVS and CDR2 is FNYEAQ. The CDR3 coding sequence is TGTGCCAGCAGCCGTGGGACTAGCGGACTCACAGATACGCAGTATTTT. Protein sequence: CASSRGTSGLTDTQYF. The variable domain in full, with the rest retrieved from reference TRBV7-6 and TRBJ2-3, is GAGVSQSPRYKVTKRGQDVALRCDPISGHVSLYWYRQALGQGPEFLTYFNYEAQQDKSGLPNDRFSAERPEGSISTLTIQRTEQRDSAMYRCASSRGTSGLTDTQYFGPGTRLTVL.